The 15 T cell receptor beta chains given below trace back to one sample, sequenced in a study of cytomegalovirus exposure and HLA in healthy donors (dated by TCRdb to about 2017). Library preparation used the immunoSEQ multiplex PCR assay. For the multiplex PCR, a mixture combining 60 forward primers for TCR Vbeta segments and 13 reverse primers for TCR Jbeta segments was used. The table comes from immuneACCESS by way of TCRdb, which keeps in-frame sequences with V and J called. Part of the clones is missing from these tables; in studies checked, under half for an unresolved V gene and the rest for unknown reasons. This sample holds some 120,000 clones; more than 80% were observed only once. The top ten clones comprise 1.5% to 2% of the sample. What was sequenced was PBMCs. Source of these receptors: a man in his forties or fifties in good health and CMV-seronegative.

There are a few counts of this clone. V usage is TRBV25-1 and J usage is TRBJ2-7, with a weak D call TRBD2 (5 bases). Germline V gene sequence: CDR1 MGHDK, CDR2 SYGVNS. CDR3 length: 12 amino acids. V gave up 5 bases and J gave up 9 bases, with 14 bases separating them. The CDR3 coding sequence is TGTGCCAGCAGTCTGGCGGGCGCGGGGCAGTACTTC. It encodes CASSLAGAGQYF.

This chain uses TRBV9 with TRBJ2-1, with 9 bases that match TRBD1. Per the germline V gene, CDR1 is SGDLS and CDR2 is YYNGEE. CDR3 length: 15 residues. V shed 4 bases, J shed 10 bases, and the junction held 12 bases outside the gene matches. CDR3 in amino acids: CASSRDTGGAGEQFF. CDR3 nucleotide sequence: TGTGCCAGCAGCCGAGATACAGGGGGCGCGGGAGAGCAGTTCTTC.

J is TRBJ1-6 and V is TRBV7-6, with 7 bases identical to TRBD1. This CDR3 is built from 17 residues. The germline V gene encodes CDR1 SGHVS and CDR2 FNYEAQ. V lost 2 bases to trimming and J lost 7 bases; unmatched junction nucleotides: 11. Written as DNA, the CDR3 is TGTGCCAGCAGCTTAAATGAGGGGGCGACAGCGAATTCACCCCTCCACTTT. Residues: CASSLNEGATANSPLHF.

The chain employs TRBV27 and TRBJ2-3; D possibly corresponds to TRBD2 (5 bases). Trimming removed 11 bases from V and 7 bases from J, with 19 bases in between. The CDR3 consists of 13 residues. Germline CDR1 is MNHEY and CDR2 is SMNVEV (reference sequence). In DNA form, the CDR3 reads TGTGCCGGGAAGGCAGCGGACGCGAATACGCAGTATTTT. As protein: CAGKAADANTQYF.

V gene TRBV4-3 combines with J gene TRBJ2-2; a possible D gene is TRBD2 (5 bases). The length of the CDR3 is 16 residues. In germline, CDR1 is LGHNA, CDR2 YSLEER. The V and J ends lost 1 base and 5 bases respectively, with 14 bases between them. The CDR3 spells CASSQGLRVQTGELFF. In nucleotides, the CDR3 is TGCGCCAGCAGCCAAGGTTTGCGGGTCCAAACCGGGGAGCTGTTTTTT.

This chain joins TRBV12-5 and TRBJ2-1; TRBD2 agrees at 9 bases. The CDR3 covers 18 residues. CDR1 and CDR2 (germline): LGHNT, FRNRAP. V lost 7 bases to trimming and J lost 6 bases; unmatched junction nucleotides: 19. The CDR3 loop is CASEPRGGRAVRVNEQFF. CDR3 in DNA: TGTGCTAGTGAACCGAGAGGCGGGAGGGCCGTACGGGTCAATGAGCAGTTCTTC.

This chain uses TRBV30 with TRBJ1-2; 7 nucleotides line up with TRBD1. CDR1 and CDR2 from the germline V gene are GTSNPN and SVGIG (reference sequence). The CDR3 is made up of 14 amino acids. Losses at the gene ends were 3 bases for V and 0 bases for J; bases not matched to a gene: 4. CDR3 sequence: CAWRTGTANYGYTF. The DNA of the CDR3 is TGTGCCTGGAGGACAGGGACAGCTAACTATGGCTACACCTTC.

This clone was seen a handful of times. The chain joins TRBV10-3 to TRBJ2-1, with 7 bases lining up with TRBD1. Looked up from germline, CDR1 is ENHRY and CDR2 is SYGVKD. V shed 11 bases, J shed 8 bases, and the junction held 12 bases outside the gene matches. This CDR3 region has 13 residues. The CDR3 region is CAVRDSRLHEQFF. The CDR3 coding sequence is TGTGCCGTTCGGGACAGCCGTTTACATGAGCAGTTCTTC.

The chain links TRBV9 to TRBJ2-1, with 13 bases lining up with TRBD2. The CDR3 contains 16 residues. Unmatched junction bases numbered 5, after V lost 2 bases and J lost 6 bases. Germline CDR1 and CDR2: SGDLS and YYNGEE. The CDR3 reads CASSVPTSGRLNEQFF. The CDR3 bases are TGTGCCAGCAGCGTCCCGACTAGCGGGAGGCTCAATGAGCAGTTCTTC.

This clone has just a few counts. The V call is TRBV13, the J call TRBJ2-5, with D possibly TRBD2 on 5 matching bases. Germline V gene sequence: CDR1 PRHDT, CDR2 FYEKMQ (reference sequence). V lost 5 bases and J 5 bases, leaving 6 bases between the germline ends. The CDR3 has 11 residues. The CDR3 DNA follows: TGTGCCAGCAGCCGCGGGGAGACCCAGTACTTC. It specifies CASSRGETQYF.

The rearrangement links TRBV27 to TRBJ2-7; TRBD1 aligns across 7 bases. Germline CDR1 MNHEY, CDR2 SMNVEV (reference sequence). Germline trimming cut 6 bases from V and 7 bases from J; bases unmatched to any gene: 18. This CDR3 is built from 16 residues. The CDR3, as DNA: TGTGCCAGCAGAGCCGGGACAGAAGTCTTAACAGGAGAGCAGTACTTC. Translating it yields CASRAGTEVLTGEQYF.

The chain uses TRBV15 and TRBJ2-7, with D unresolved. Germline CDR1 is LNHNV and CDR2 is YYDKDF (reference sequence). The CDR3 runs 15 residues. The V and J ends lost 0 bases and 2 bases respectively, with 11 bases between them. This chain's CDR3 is CATSRELSLTYEQYF. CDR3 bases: TGTGCCACCAGCAGAGAATTGAGTCTAACCTACGAGCAGTACTTC.

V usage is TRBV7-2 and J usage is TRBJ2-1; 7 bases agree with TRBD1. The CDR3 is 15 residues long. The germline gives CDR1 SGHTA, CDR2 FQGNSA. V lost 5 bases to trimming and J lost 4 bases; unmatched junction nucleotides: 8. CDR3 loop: CASSPQGSKYNEQFF. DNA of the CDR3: TGTGCCAGCAGCCCACAGGGGTCGAAGTACAATGAGCAGTTCTTC.

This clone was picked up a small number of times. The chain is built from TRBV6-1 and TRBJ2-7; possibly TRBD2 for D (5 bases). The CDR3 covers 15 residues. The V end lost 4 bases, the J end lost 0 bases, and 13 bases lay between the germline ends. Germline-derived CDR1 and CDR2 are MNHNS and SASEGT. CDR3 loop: CASSGRAASSYEQYF. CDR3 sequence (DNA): TGTGCCAGCAGTGGGCGGGCCGCAAGCTCCTACGAGCAGTACTTC.

CDR3: CASSLAGPGTGVNEQFF. Here the CDR3 DNA reads TGTGCCAGCAGCTTAGCGGGTCCCGGGACAGGGGTTAATGAGCAGTTCTTC. V and J are TRBV7-9 and TRBJ2-1, with 10 bases lining up with TRBD1. The CDR3 runs 17 residues. Germline assignment: CDR1 SEHNR and CDR2 FQNEAQ (reference sequence). The trim removed 0 bases at V and 7 bases at J, leaving 9 bases unmatched.